This TCR beta chain originates from a study of regulatory T cells in long-lasting Graves disease. Study-level information: Over 5 years of antithyroid drugs plus positive TSH receptor antibodies defined persistent Graves' disease. Study conclusions and caveats: Few sampled subjects may have lowered accuracy. TRBV28 was favored in persistent disease, as were TRBJ1-2 and TRBJ2-5.

According to the study, TCR beta libraries were built with iRepertoire HTBI primers and CDR3-region Arm-PCR. TCRdb re-called the multiplex PCR reads through MiXCR, storing one row per CDR3 protein. The sample includes some 450,000 distinct CDR3 sequences, 20% to 30% of them seen just once. As for time point: persistent/refractory GD, antithyroid drugs over 5 years with positive TRAb. RNA isolated from PBMCs was used to make the TCR library. As collected, the peripheral blood samples measured about 10 milliliters each and went into EDTA tubes. This CDR3 comprises 16 residues. Germline V lookup: CDR1 SGHRS, CDR2 YFSETQ. The J segment lost 4 bases and the V segment lost 5 bases, leaving 9 bases of the junction unmatched. In this sample, this clonotype turned up a few times. Its antigen is currently unknown.

This chain joins TRBV5-1 and TRBJ1-1; 12 nucleotides align to TRBD1. The sample consisted of peripheral blood mononuclear cells (PBMCs), taken when the disease was refractory, from a patient treated with antithyroid drugs. The TCR was taken from a female donor with Graves disease. CDR3 residues: CASRGTGGKSSTEAFF. In DNA, the CDR3 is TGCGCCAGCAGGGGGACAGGGGGCAAATCGAGCACTGAAGCTTTCTTT.